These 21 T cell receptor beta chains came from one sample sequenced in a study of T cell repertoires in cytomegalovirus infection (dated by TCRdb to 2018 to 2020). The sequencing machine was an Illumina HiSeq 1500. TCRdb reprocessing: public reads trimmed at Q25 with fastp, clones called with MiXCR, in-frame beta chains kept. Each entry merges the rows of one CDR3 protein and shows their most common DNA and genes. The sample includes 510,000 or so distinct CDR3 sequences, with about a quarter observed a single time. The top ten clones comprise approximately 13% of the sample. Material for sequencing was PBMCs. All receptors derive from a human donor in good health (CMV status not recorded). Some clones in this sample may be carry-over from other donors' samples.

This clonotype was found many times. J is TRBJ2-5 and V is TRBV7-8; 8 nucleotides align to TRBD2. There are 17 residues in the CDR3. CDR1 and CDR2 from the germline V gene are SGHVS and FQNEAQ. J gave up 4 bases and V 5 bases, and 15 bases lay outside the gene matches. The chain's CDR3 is CASSITRAGEFSETQYF. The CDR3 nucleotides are TGTGCCAGCAGCATAACCAGAGCGGGAGAGTTTTCAGAGACCCAGTACTTC.

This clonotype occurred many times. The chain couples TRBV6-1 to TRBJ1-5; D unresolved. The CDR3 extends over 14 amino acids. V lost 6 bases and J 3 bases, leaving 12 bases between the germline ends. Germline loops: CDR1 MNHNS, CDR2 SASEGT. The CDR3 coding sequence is TGTGCCAGCAGCGGCGTGGGATCCAATCAGCCCCAGCATTTT. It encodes CASSGVGSNQPQHF.

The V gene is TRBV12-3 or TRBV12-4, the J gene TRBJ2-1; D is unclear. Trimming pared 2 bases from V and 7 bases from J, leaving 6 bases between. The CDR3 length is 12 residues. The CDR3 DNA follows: TGTGCCAGCAGTTTACACGTTAATGAGCAGTTCTTC. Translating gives CASSLHVNEQFF.

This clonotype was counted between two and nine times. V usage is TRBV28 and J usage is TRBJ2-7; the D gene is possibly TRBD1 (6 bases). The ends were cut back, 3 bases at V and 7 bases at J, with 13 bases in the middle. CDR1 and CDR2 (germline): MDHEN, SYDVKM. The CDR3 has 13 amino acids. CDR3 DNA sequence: TGTGCCAGCAGTTTTTCTGACAGGCTTGAGCAGTACGTC. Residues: CASSFSDRLEQYV.

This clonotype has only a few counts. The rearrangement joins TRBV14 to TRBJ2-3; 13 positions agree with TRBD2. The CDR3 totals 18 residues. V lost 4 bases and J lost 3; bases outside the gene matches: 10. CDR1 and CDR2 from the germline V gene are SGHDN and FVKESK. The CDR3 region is CASSLNLGLAGRTDTQYF. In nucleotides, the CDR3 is TGTGCCAGCAGCCTTAACTTGGGACTAGCGGGACGAACAGATACGCAGTATTTT.

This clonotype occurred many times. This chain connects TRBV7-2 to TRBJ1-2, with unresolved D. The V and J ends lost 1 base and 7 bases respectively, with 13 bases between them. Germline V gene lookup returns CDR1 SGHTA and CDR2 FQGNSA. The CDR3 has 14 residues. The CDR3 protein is CASSLEAARGGYTF. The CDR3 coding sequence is TGTGCCAGCAGCTTAGAGGCAGCTCGGGGTGGCTACACCTTC.

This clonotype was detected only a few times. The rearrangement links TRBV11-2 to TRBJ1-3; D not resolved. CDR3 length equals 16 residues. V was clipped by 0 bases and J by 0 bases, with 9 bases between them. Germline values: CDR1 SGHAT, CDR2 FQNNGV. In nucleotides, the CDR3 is TGTGCCAGCAGCTTAGATAGCCCCACCTCTGGAAACACCATATATTTT. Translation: CASSLDSPTSGNTIYF.

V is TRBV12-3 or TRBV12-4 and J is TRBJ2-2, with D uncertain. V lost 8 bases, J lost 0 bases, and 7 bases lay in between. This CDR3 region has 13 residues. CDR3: CASWYTNTGELFF. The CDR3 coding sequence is TGTGCCAGCTGGTATACGAACACCGGGGAGCTGTTTTTT.

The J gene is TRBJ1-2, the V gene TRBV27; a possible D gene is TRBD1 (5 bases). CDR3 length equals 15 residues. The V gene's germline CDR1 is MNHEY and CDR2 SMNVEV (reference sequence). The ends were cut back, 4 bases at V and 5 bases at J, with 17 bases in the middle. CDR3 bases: TGTGCCAGCAGTTCAGGGACCGATCCGGGGTATGGCTACACCTTC. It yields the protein CASSSGTDPGYGYTF.

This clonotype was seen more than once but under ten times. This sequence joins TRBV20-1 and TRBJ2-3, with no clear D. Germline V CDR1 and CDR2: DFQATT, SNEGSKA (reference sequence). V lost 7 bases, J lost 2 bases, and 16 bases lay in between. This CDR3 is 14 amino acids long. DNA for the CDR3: TGCAGTGGAATTGGAGTTCAGAACACAGATACGCAGTATTTT. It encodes CSGIGVQNTDTQYF.

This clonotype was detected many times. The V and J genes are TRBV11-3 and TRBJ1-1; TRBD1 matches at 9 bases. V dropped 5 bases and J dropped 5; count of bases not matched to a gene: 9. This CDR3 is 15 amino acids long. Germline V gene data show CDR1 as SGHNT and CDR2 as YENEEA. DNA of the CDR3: TGTGCCAGCAGCCCCGGGACAGGGCTGGGGACTGAAGCTTTCTTT. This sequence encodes CASSPGTGLGTEAFF.

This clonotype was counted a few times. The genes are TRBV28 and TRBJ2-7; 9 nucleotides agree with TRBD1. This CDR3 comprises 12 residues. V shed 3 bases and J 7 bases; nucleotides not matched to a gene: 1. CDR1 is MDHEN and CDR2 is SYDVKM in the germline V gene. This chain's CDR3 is CASSFDRGEQYF. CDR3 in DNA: TGTGCCAGCAGTTTTGACAGGGGGGAGCAGTACTTC. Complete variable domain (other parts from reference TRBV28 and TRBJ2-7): DVKVTQSSRYLVKRTGEKVFLECVQDMDHENMFWYRQDPGLGLRLIYFSYDVKMKEKGDIPEGYSVSREKKERFSLILESASTNQTSMYLCASSFDRGEQYFGPGTRLTVT.

The CDR3 is CASKKTSGSENEQFF. The CDR3 nucleotides are TGTGCCAGCAAAAAGACTAGCGGGAGTGAGAATGAGCAGTTCTTC. The chain carries TRBV5-4 and TRBJ2-1; TRBD2 agrees at 12 bases. Germline lookup yields CDR1 SGHNT and CDR2 YYREEE (reference sequence). The CDR3 runs to 15 residues. The ends lost 6 bases at V and 7 bases at J; junction bases unmatched: 8.

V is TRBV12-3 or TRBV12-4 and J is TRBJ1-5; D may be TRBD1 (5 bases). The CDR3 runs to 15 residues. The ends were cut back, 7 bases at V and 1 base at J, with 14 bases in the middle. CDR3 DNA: TGTGCCAGCACCCCATGGGGGGGAAGCAATCAGCCCCAGCATTTT. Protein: CASTPWGGSNQPQHF.

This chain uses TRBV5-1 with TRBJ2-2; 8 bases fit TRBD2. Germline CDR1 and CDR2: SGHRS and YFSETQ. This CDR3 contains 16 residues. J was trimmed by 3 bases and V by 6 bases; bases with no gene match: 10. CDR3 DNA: TGCGCCAGCACCCCCACCGGGACTAGAGACACCGGGGAGCTGTTTTTT. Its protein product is CASTPTGTRDTGELFF.

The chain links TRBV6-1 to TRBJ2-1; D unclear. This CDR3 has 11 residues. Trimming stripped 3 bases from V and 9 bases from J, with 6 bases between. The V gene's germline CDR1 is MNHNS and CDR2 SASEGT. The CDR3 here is CASSDYLEQFF. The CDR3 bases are TGTGCCAGCAGTGACTACCTTGAGCAGTTCTTC.

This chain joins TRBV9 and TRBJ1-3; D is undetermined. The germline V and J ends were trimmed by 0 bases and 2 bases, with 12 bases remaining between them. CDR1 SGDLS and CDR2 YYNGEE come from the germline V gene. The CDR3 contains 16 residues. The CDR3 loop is CASSVGPFDPGNTIYF. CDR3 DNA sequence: TGTGCCAGCAGCGTAGGTCCCTTCGACCCTGGAAACACCATATATTTT.

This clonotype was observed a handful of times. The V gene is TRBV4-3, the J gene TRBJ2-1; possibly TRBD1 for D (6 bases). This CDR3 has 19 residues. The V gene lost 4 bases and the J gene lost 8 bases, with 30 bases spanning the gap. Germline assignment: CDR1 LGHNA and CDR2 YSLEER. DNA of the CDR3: TGCGCCAGCAGCCCCTTGGCAAGACAGGTTCAGAATTTTGTGGATGAGCAGTTCTTC. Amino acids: CASSPLARQVQNFVDEQFF.

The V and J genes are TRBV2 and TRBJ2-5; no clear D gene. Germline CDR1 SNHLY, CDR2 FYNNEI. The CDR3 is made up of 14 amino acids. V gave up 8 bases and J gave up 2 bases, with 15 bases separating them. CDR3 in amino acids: CASSPFAGQETQYF. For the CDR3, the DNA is TGTGCCAGCTCCCCTTTCGCCGGGCAAGAGACCCAGTACTTC.

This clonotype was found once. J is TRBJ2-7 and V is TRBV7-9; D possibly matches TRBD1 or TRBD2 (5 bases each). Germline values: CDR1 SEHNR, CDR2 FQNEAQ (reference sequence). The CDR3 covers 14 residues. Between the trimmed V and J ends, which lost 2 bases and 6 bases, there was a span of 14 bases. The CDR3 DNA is TGTGCCAGCAGCTTAAGTGGGGGTTCGTTCGAGCAGTACTTC. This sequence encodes CASSLSGGSFEQYF.

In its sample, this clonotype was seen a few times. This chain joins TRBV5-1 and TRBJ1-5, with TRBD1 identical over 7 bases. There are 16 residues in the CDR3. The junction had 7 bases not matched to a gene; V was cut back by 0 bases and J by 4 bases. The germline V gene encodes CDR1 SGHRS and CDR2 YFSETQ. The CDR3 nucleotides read TGCGCCAGCAGCTTGGCAGGGGGTCGGTTAAATCAGCCCCAGCATTTT. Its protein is CASSLAGGRLNQPQHF.